The clone carrying this TCR beta chain was found many times. The CDR3 has 13 amino acids. CDR1 and CDR2 (germline): MNHEY, SVGAGI. With 5 bases removed from V and 6 bases from J, the gap between germline ends came to 11 bases. These data are taken from a study of blood T cell repertoires in COVID-19. The wider study: Samples taken during acute and convalescent COVID-19 were collected in the United States, Italy and Spain.

While infection was still active, Seattle patients were enrolled and then followed longitudinally. The method was immunoSEQ multiplex PCR; TCRdb's version includes in-frame clones alone and lacks a portion of them. The sample consists of 430,000 or so clones, about 87% of them appearing once. The receptor's source is a man aged 18-30 years with COVID-19, enrolled during active disease. What was sequenced was peripheral blood. The gene calls are TRBV6-5 and TRBJ2-1; D unresolved. The CDR3 protein is CASSTRLVNEQFF. As DNA, the CDR3 is TGTGCCAGCAGTACCCGACTGGTCAATGAGCAGTTCTTC.